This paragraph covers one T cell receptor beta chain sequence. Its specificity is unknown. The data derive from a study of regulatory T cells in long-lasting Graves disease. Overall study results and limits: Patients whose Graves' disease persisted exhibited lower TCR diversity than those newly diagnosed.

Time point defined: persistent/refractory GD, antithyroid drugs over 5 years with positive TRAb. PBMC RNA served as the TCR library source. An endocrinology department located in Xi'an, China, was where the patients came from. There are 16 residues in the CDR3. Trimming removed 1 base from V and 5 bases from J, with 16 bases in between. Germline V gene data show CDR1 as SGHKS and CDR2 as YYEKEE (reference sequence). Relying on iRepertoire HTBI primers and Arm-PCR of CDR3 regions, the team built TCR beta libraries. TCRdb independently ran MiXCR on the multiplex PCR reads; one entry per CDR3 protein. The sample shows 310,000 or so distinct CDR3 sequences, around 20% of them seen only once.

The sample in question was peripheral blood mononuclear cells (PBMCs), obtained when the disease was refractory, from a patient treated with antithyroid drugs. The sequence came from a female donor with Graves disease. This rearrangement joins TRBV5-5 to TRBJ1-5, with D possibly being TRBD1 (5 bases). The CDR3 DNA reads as TGTGCCAGCAGCTTGATCGGTGGCAGGGATGATCAGCCCCAGCATTTT. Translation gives CASSLIGGRDDQPQHF. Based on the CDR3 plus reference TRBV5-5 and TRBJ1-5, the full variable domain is DAGVTQSPTHLIKTRGQQVTLRCSPISGHKSVSWYQQVLGQGPQFIFQYYEKEERGRGNFPDRFSARQFPNYSSELNVNALLLGDSALYLCASSLIGGRDDQPQHFGDGTRLSIL.